A selection of T cell receptor beta chains follows, all from one sample in a study of neurological immune-mediated disorders. A single record per CDR3 protein comes from TCRdb applying MiXCR to the 5' RACE reads. The data hold roughly 48,000 distinct CDR3 sequences, with roughly a quarter observed a single time. The material sequenced was PBMCs. These receptors were collected from a woman aged 70-85 years in good health. Each CDR3 is given with its conserved first and last residue. Each record gives: V gene, D gene, J gene, clone size, CDR3 protein, CDR3 DNA. The D gene is left open where the match is weak. A row's size may be missing; if present it is once, few, many or a size class.

TRBV29-1	-	TRBJ2-3	many	CSVAQLTDTQYF	TGCAGCGTTGCCCAGCTCACAGATACGCAGTATTTT
TRBV7-9	-	TRBJ2-5	many	CASSLASGVKETQYF	TGTGCCAGCAGCTTAGCGAGCGGAGTGAAGGAGACCCAGTACTTC
TRBV4-1	TRBD2	TRBJ2-1	many	CASSQPPGRLAGGDDEQFF	TGCGCCAGCAGCCAACCCCCGGGCCGACTAGCGGGAGGTGATGATGAGCAGTTCTTC
TRBV6-2/TRBV6-3	-	TRBJ2-1	many	CASSYVITSLNSYNEQFF	TGTGCCAGCAGTTACGTTATAACTAGCCTTAACTCCTACAATGAGCAGTTCTTC
TRBV28	-	TRBJ2-5	many	CASSFRVSYQETQYF	TGTGCCAGCAGTTTCCGGGTCTCATACCAAGAGACCCAGTACTTC
TRBV7-6	TRBD2	TRBJ2-2	many	CASSPRTSEDTGELFF	TGTGCCAGCAGCCCCCGGACTAGCGAAGACACCGGGGAGCTGTTTTTT
TRBV20-1	TRBD2	TRBJ2-1	-	CSARTGGGDYNEQFF	TGCAGTGCCAGGACGGGGGGAGGGGACTACAATGAGCAGTTCTTC
TRBV6-5	-	TRBJ2-3	many	CASSYSGGTTNTQYF	TGTGCCAGCAGTTACTCAGGGGGAACCACGAATACGCAGTATTTT
TRBV20-1	-	TRBJ2-7	many	CTPGVGAQYF	TGCACCCCAGGGGTGGGAGCGCAGTACTTC
TRBV5-1	-	TRBJ2-7	-	CASSRNRNSYEQYF	TGCGCCAGCAGCAGAAACAGGAACTCCTACGAGCAGTACTTC
TRBV29-1	-	TRBJ2-1	many	CSVRDTGSNEQFF	TGCAGCGTCAGGGATACAGGGAGCAATGAGCAGTTCTTC
TRBV5-1	-	TRBJ2-1	many	CASSPPLLGGRGEQFF	TGCGCCAGCAGTCCCCCCCTCCTCGGCGGGCGTGGTGAACAGTTCTTC
TRBV27	-	TRBJ2-2	many	CASRQGSGELFF	TGTGCCAGCAGGCAGGGGAGCGGGGAGCTGTTTTTT
TRBV5-6	-	TRBJ1-2	-	CASSLAGTTNYGYTF	TGTGCCAGCAGCTTGGCCGGGACAACTAACTATGGCTACACCTTC
TRBV20-1	TRBD2	TRBJ2-5	many	CSARTHGGEETQYF	TGCAGTGCTAGAACCCACGGGGGGGAAGAGACCCAGTACTTC
TRBV7-2	-	TRBJ1-5	many	CASSLGGGGTDQPQHF	TGTGCCAGCAGCTTAGGCGGTGGGGGGACCGATCAGCCCCAGCATTTT
TRBV7-9	TRBD1	TRBJ1-2	many	CASSDRVYGYTF	TGTGCCAGCAGCGACAGGGTCTATGGCTACACCTTC
TRBV11-2	-	TRBJ2-1	many	CASSSARGNEQFF	TGTGCCAGCAGCTCTGCTAGGGGGAATGAGCAGTTCTTC
TRBV7-2	TRBD2	TRBJ2-1	many	CASSSLAGELGEQFF	TGTGCCAGCAGCTCACTAGCGGGAGAGTTAGGTGAGCAGTTCTTC
TRBV7-2	TRBD1	TRBJ1-1	many	CASSLDPGQPNEAFF	TGTGCCAGCAGCTTAGATCCGGGACAGCCAAATGAAGCTTTCTTT
TRBV20-1	-	TRBJ2-3	many	CSATRNEATDTQYF	TGCAGTGCGACACGTAATGAAGCCACAGATACGCAGTATTTT
TRBV7-9	-	TRBJ2-7	many	CASSLTYEQYF	TGTGCCAGCAGCTTGACCTACGAGCAGTACTTC
TRBV29-1	-	TRBJ2-3	many	CSADRGTDTQYF	TGCAGCGCTGACCGGGGTACAGATACGCAGTATTTT
TRBV5-1	-	TRBJ2-7	-	CASSWGYEQYF	TGCGCCAGCAGCTGGGGGTACGAGCAGTACTTC
TRBV12-3/TRBV12-4	TRBD2	TRBJ2-2	many	CASSSGLADPTGELFF	TGTGCCAGCAGTTCGGGACTAGCGGACCCCACCGGGGAGCTGTTTTTT
TRBV5-1	-	TRBJ2-3	-	CASSGGPRSTDTQYF	TGCGCCAGCAGCGGGGGTCCACGTAGCACAGATACGCAGTATTTT
TRBV7-3	TRBD2	TRBJ2-2	once	CAVPGLLTGELFF	TGTGCCGTCCCGGGACTATTAACCGGGGAGCTGTTTTTT
TRBV9	TRBD2	TRBJ2-1	-	CASGGGLAGYDEQFF	TGTGCCAGCGGAGGTGGACTAGCGGGGTACGATGAGCAGTTCTTC
TRBV7-2	-	TRBJ2-1	many	CASRPDLVLNEQFF	TGTGCCAGCAGGCCAGACCTGGTCTTGAATGAGCAGTTCTTC
TRBV28	TRBD1	TRBJ2-7	many	CASSLYGTGAYEQYF	TGTGCCAGCAGTTTATACGGGACAGGGGCCTACGAGCAGTACTTC
TRBV10-1	TRBD1	TRBJ2-4	many	CASSEADRGIQYF	TGCGCCAGCAGTGAAGCGGACAGGGGCATTCAGTACTTC
TRBV5-1	TRBD1	TRBJ2-5	-	CASSYGQGEETQYF	TGCGCCAGCAGCTATGGACAGGGGGAGGAGACCCAGTACTTC
TRBV4-3	-	TRBJ2-7	many	CASSQDQGWDYEQYF	TGCGCCAGCAGCCAAGATCAGGGATGGGACTACGAGCAGTACTTC
TRBV9	TRBD1	TRBJ1-4	many	CASSVATGQIEKLFF	TGTGCCAGCAGCGTAGCTACGGGACAGATTGAAAAACTGTTTTTT
TRBV27	TRBD2	TRBJ2-7	-	CASSLSAGTYEQYF	TGTGCCAGCAGTTTATCAGCGGGAACCTACGAGCAGTACTTC
TRBV2	-	TRBJ2-1	many	CASSGGPGGQFF	TGTGCCAGCAGTGGAGGGCCAGGCGGGCAGTTCTTC
TRBV4-1	-	TRBJ2-1	-	CASSRLGYNEQSF	TGCGCCAGCAGTCGCCTAGGTTACAATGAGCAGTCCTTC
TRBV5-5	-	TRBJ1-2	many	CASSLTGTNYGYTF	TGTGCCAGCAGCTTGACAGGGACCAACTATGGCTACACCTTC
TRBV7-8	-	TRBJ1-6	many	CASSSSLAPLHF	TGTGCCAGCAGCTCGTCCTTGGCACCCCTCCACTTT
TRBV7-2	TRBD2	TRBJ2-1	many	CASSLAWLGLADPNEQFF	TGTGCCAGCAGCTTAGCTTGGCTTGGACTAGCGGACCCCAATGAGCAGTTCTTC
TRBV5-1	-	TRBJ1-1	many	CASRVGLNTEAFF	TGCGCCAGCAGAGTCGGGCTGAACACTGAAGCTTTCTTT
TRBV11-2	-	TRBJ1-5	many	CASSLEGLNQPQHF	TGTGCCAGCAGCTTAGAAGGGCTTAATCAGCCCCAGCATTTT
TRBV4-3	TRBD2	TRBJ2-1	-	CASSQDEVSGLAGGSEQFF	TGCGCCAGCAGCCAAGATGAGGTATCCGGACTAGCGGGAGGGAGTGAGCAGTTCTTC
TRBV15	-	TRBJ2-4	-	CATSRDRERGNF	TGTGCCACCAGCAGAGACAGGGAGCGAGGGAACTTC
TRBV24-1	TRBD2	TRBJ2-1	many	CATSDPSGGVEQFF	TGTGCCACCAGTGACCCCAGCGGGGGAGTTGAGCAGTTCTTC
TRBV20-1	TRBD2	TRBJ2-5	many	CSATLAGGPGETQYF	TGCAGTGCCACCCTAGCGGGAGGGCCTGGAGAGACCCAGTACTTC
TRBV5-1	-	TRBJ2-3	few	CASGIVAGTDTQYF	TGCGCCAGCGGAATTGTGGCGGGCACAGATACGCAGTATTTT
TRBV10-3	-	TRBJ2-3	many	CAITVTGASTDTQYF	TGTGCCATCACCGTGACTGGTGCTAGCACAGATACGCAGTATTTT
TRBV6-2/TRBV6-3	TRBD1	TRBJ2-1	many	CASRTRGDRVDNEQFF	TGTGCCAGCAGAACCCGGGGGGACAGGGTCGACAATGAGCAGTTCTTC
TRBV20-1	TRBD1	TRBJ1-2	many	CSADRGEANYGYTF	TGCAGTGCCGACAGGGGTGAGGCTAACTATGGCTACACCTTC
TRBV20-1	-	TRBJ1-6	many	CSAERGAGPNSPLHF	TGCAGTGCCGAACGGGGGGCAGGTCCCAATTCACCCCTCCACTTT
TRBV7-8	TRBD2	TRBJ2-5	-	CASSLEWASGDQETQYF	TGTGCCAGCAGCTTAGAGTGGGCTAGCGGAGATCAAGAGACCCAGTACTTC
TRBV4-3	-	TRBJ1-4	many	CASSQSASSNEKLFF	TGCGCCAGCAGCCAGTCCGCCTCCTCTAATGAAAAACTGTTTTTT
TRBV4-1	TRBD2	TRBJ2-7	medium-sized	CASSRTSDNLYEQYF	TGCGCCAGCAGCCGGACTAGCGACAACCTCTACGAGCAGTACTTC
TRBV6-2/TRBV6-3	-	TRBJ2-5	many	CASSPRLGGETQYF	TGTGCCAGCAGTCCACGACTAGGGGGTGAGACCCAGTACTTC
TRBV4-1	-	TRBJ2-3	many	CASSLTRDTQYF	TGCGCCAGCAGCTTAACCCGGGATACGCAGTATTTT
TRBV7-8	TRBD2	TRBJ2-4	many	CASSLFRLAGEGAKNIQYF	TGTGCCAGCAGCTTATTTCGACTAGCGGGAGAGGGAGCCAAAAACATTCAGTACTTC